The 2 T cell receptor beta chains given below trace back to one sample, sequenced in a study of post-analysis software for immune sequencing data. The study, taken as a whole, reports: Elevated frequency relative to controls characterized several TRBV segments in patients, TRBV5-6, TRBV5-1 and TRBV20-1 among them.

These receptors lack a known antigen. Sequencing libraries made from TCR beta cDNA carried unique molecular identifiers. One entry per CDR3 protein, called by TCRdb with MiXCR from the PCR reads. The profile shows roughly 430,000 distinct CDR3 sequences, about 39% of them singletons. Sequencing was performed on blood. The receptors come from a girl aged 2-10 years with multiple sclerosis.

The chain links TRBV7-2 to TRBJ2-1; D uncertain. Germline assignment: CDR1 SGHTA and CDR2 FQGNSA. Trimming removed 2 bases at V and 7 bases at J, with 15 bases between. This CDR3 is 15 amino acids long. The CDR3 coding sequence is TGTGCCAGCAGCTTAAGCCGCACCACTGGGAATGAGCAGTTCTTC. It codes for CASSLSRTTGNEQFF.

This clonotype was counted only a few times. The chain joins TRBV7-2 to TRBJ2-7; D is undetermined. CDR1 is SGHTA, CDR2 FQGNSA, per germline. The CDR3 extends over 12 amino acids. Trimming shortened V by 0 bases and J by 4 bases, and 4 bases separated the two germline ends. The CDR3 coding sequence is TGTGCCAGCAGCTTAGCGCATTACGAGCAGTACTTC. Translation: CASSLAHYEQYF.